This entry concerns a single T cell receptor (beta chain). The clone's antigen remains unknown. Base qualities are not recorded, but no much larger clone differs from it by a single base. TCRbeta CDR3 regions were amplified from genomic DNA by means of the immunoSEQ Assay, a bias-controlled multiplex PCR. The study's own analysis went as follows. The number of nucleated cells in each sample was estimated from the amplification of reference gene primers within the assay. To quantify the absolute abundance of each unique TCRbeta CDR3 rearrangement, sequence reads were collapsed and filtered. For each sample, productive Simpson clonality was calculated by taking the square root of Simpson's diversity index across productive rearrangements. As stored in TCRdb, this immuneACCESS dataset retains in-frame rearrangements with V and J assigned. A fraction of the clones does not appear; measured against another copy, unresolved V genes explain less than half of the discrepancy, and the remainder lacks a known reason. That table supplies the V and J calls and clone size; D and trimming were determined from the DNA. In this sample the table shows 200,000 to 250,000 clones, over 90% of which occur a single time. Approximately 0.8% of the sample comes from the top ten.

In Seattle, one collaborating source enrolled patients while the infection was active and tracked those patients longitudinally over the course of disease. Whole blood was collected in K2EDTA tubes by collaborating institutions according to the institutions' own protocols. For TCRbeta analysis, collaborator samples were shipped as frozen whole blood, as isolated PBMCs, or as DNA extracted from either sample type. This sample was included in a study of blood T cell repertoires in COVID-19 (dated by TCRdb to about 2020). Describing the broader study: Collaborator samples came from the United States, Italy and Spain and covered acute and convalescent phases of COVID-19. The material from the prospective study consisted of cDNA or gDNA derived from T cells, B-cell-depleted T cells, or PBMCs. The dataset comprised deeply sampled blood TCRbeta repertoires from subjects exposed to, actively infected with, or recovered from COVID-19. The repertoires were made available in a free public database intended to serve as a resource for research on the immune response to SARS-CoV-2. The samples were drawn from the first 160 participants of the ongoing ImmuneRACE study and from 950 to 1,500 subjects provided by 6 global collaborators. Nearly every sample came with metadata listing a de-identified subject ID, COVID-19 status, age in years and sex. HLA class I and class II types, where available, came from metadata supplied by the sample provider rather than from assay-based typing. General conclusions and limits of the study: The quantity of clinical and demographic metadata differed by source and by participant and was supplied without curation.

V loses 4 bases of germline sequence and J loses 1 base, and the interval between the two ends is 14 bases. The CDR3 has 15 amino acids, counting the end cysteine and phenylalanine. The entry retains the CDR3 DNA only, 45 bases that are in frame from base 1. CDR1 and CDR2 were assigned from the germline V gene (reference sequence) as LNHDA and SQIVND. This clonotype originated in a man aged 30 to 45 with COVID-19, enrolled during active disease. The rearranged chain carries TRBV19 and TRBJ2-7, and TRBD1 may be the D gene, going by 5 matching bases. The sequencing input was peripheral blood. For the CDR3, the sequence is CASSTFQGLSYEQYF. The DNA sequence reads TGTGCCAGTAGTACCTTTCAGGGTCTTTCCTACGAGCAGTACTTC.